The present entry profiles one TCR beta chain with its context. In the study's own analysis: The authors estimated nucleated cell counts from reference gene primer amplification. Clones were sequenced by immunoSEQ multiplex PCR, and TCRdb holds only the in-frame ones, with some missing. That table is the source of V, J and clone size, and D and trimming were worked out from the DNA. The sample consists of 100,000 to 150,000 clones, around 80% of them appearing once. Germline lookup yields CDR1 ENHRY and CDR2 SYGVKD. The CDR3 totals 15 residues. V shed 6 bases and J 5 bases; nucleotides not matched to a gene: 10. The sample comes from a study of blood T cell repertoires in COVID-19. In the study overall: Acute and convalescent COVID-19 samples came from the United States, Italy and Spain. T cells, B-cell-depleted T cells, or PBMCs provided the cDNA or gDNA that served as material.

Sequenced material: peripheral blood. The source is a woman between 50 and 59 years old with acute or convalescent COVID-19. This chain joins TRBV10-3 and TRBJ1-1; 9 bases are a match to TRBD1. The CDR3 sequence: CAISDNRGLMTEAFF. The CDR3 DNA sequence: TGTGCCATCAGCGATAACAGGGGGCTTATGACTGAAGCTTTCTTT.